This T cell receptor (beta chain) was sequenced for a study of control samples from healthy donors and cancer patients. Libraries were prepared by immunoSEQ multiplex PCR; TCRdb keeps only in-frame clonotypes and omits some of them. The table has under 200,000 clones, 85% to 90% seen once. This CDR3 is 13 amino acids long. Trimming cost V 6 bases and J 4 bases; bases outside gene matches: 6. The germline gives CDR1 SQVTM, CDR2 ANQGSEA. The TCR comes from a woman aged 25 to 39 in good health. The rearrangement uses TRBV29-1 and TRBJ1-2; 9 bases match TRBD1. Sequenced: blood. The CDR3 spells CSVDRTGAYGYTF. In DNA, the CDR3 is TGCAGCGTAGACCGGACAGGGGCCTATGGCTACACCTTC.